These 7 T cell receptor beta chains were all obtained from the same sample, sequenced in a study of cytomegalovirus exposure and HLA in healthy donors. TCRdb keeps only in-frame clones here, not all; method: immunoSEQ multiplex PCR. The sample contains almost 200,000 clones, around 80% of which appear only once. The material sequenced was PBMCs. The receptors originated from a woman aged 25-40 years in good health and CMV-seronegative.

V is TRBV25-1 and J is TRBJ1-4; 7 bases line up with TRBD1. J was trimmed by 8 bases and V by 1 base; bases with no gene match: 7. CDR3 length equals 15 residues. Looked up from germline, CDR1 is MGHDK and CDR2 is SYGVNS. CDR3 sequence: CASSESTGVGEKLFF. CDR3 DNA: TGTGCCAGCAGTGAATCCACAGGGGTGGGAGAAAAACTGTTTTTT.

This chain joins TRBV7-2 and TRBJ2-7, with 9 bases fitting TRBD2. The CDR3 has 16 amino acids. Trimming took 5 bases from V and 1 from J; bases not matched to a gene: 9. The V gene's germline CDR1 is SGHTA and CDR2 FQGNSA. The CDR3 spells CASSPGGTSRSYEQYF. The CDR3 DNA follows: TGTGCCAGCAGCCCAGGCGGGACTAGCAGGTCCTACGAGCAGTACTTC. The full variable domain, rest sourced from reference TRBV7-2 and TRBJ2-7, is GAGVSQSPSNKVTEKGKDVELRCDPISGHTALYWYRQSLGQGLEFLIYFQGNSAPDKSGLPSDRFSAERTGGSVSTLTIQRTQQEDSAVYLCASSPGGTSRSYEQYFGPGTRLTVT.

The chain uses TRBV27 and TRBJ2-6; 9 bases map to TRBD1. CDR1 is MNHEY and CDR2 is SMNVEV in the germline V gene (reference sequence). The V and J ends lost 3 bases and 3 bases, in that order; junction bases with no gene match: 9. There are 18 residues in the CDR3. CDR3 amino acids: CASSFGTGKGSGANVLTF. The CDR3 DNA is TGTGCCAGCAGTTTCGGGACAGGGAAAGGAAGTGGGGCCAACGTCCTGACTTTC.

The V call is TRBV10-3, the J call TRBJ2-7, with 7 nucleotides matching TRBD2. This CDR3 has 12 amino acids. V lost 4 bases and J lost 4; bases outside the gene matches: 1. Germline V gene sequence: CDR1 ENHRY, CDR2 SYGVKD. The CDR3 protein is CAISVSGYEQYF. The CDR3, as DNA: TGTGCCATCAGTGTTAGCGGGTACGAGCAGTACTTC.

This clone was counted between two and nine times. The gene calls are TRBV5-4 and TRBJ1-1; no reliable D call. V lost 4 bases, J lost 5 bases, and 15 bases lay in between. This CDR3 comprises 14 residues. In germline, CDR1 is SGHNT, CDR2 YYREEE (reference sequence). This CDR3 reads CASSPRRVKTEAFF. CDR3 bases: TGTGCCAGCAGCCCGCGCCGAGTAAAAACTGAAGCTTTCTTT.

Worth noting for this clone: Relative to the germline gene, one junction end is altered; a read error may explain this. The rearrangement uses TRBV11-2 and TRBJ1-1, with D maybe TRBD1 (5 bases). Germline CDR1 is SGHAT and CDR2 is FQNNGV. This CDR3 has 13 amino acids. The CDR3 DNA is TGTGCCAGCAGCCAATGGGGCAGGTCTGAAAGGGGCTTT. Its protein is CASSQWGRSERGF. Drawing the rest from reference TRBV11-2 and TRBJ1-1, the complete variable domain is EAGVAQSPRYKIIEKRQSVAFWCNPISGHATLYWYQQILGQGPKLLIQFQNNGVVDDSQLPKDRFSAERLKGVDSTLKIQPAKLEDSAVYLCASSQWGRSERGFGQGTRLTVV.

The rearrangement links TRBV4-1 to TRBJ2-3; D is perhaps TRBD2 (5 bases). Germline V CDR1 and CDR2: MGHRA, YSYEKL. CDR3 length: 14 residues. Trimming shortened V by 1 base and J by 3 bases, and 8 bases separated the two germline ends. The CDR3 protein is CASSQGRWTDTQYF. In DNA form, the CDR3 reads TGCGCCAGCAGCCAAGGGAGGTGGACAGATACGCAGTATTTT.